This T cell receptor (beta chain) was observed in a study of graft-versus-host responses after intestinal transplantation. Study in general: The recipients all started with anti-thymocyte globulin induction and then took tacrolimus and steroids for 2 to 4 years.

Generated by immunoSEQ multiplex PCR, the TCRdb table keeps only in-frame clones and is missing some. The table includes approximately 12,000 clones, about 86% detected once. Germline CDR1 and CDR2: WNHNN and SYGVQD (reference sequence). V gave up 2 bases and J gave up 10 bases, with 6 bases separating them. The CDR3 loop spans 11 amino acids. The chain uses TRBV10-1 and TRBJ2-1, with D unresolved. The clonotype comes from a human patient who received an intestinal transplant, so some T cells may come from the graft donor. This specimen was PBMCs, taken about 130 days after transplant. The CDR3 protein is CASSEGQEQFF. For the CDR3, the DNA is TGCGCCAGCAGTGAGGGTCAGGAGCAGTTCTTC.